These 7 T cell receptor beta chains were sequenced from one sample in a study of cytomegalovirus exposure and HLA in healthy donors. Primers: 60 Vbeta forward and 13 Jbeta reverse. This table comes from immunoSEQ multiplex PCR, and its TCRdb copy is limited to in-frame clones, with some not included. The repertoire holds some 200,000 clones, with 70% to 85% as singletons. The sequencing input was PBMCs. Every receptor here comes from a boy aged 2 to 10 in good health and CMV-seronegative.

The J gene is TRBJ2-1, the V gene TRBV7-8; 8 bases align to TRBD2. In germline, CDR1 is SGHVS, CDR2 FQNEAQ. The J segment lost 3 bases and the V segment lost 2 bases, leaving 12 bases of the junction unmatched. The CDR3 runs to 18 residues. In nucleotides, the CDR3 is TGTGCCAGCAGCTTAAGGGGCCAGCGGGGGACCTACTACAATGAGCAGTTCTTC. Protein sequence: CASSLRGQRGTYYNEQFF.

The chain recombines TRBV6-5 with TRBJ1-1, with D perhaps matching TRBD1 (5 bases). The germline CDR1 and CDR2 sequences are MNHEY and SVGAGI. This CDR3 has 14 amino acids. Trimming removed 6 bases from V and 0 bases from J, with 11 bases in between. The CDR3 protein is CASSRGGLNTEAFF. CDR3 nucleotide sequence: TGTGCCAGCAGCCGGGGGGGATTGAACACTGAAGCTTTCTTT.

Comments on this clone: The junction and the germline gene differ at one end; a read error may be behind it. V and J are TRBV6-1 and TRBJ1-5, with D unclear. CDR1 and CDR2 (germline): MNHNS, SASEGT. This CDR3 spans 13 amino acids. CDR3 DNA sequence: TGTGCCAGCAGGCCTTCGCGGGATCACCCCCAGCATTTT. The encoded protein is CASRPSRDHPQHF.

The chain joins TRBV13 to TRBJ2-7, with 9 bases matching TRBD1. The trim removed 5 bases at V and 7 bases at J, leaving 9 bases unmatched. Germline CDR1 is PRHDT and CDR2 is FYEKMQ (reference sequence). This CDR3 has 14 residues. The CDR3 loop reads CASSQDRGVGEQYF. The CDR3, as DNA: TGTGCCAGCAGCCAAGACAGGGGGGTGGGAGAGCAGTACTTC. The full variable domain, in which reference TRBV13 and TRBJ2-7 provide the parts outside the CDR3, is AAGVIQSPRHLIKEKRETATLKCYPIPRHDTVYWYQQGPGQDPQFLISFYEKMQSDKGSIPDRFSAQQFSDYHSELNMSSLELGDSALYFCASSQDRGVGEQYFGPGTRLTVT.

The chain combines TRBV18 with TRBJ1-2; D is undetermined. Germline assignment: CDR1 KGHSH and CDR2 LQKENI. V was trimmed by 2 bases and J by 3 bases, leaving 10 bases between them. The CDR3 runs 14 residues. CDR3 region: CASSPSSKDYGYTF. In DNA, the CDR3 is TGTGCCAGCTCACCAAGCTCAAAAGACTATGGCTACACCTTC. Full variable domain (missing parts from reference TRBV18 and TRBJ1-2): NAGVMQNPRHLVRRRGQEARLRCSPMKGHSHVYWYRQLPEEGLKFMVYLQKENIIDESGMPKERFSAEFPKEGPSILRIQQVVRGDSAAYFCASSPSSKDYGYTFGSGTRLTVV.

The V and J genes are TRBV27 and TRBJ1-4, with a possible D match to TRBD1 (6 bases). Germline CDR1 is MNHEY and CDR2 is SMNVEV (reference sequence). The CDR3 is 14 amino acids. V lost 3 bases and J 2 bases, leaving 7 bases between the germline ends. Here the CDR3 DNA reads TGTGCCAGCAGTTTTCAGGGGACTAATGAAAAACTGTTTTTT. Translated, it gives CASSFQGTNEKLFF.

The CDR3 DNA reads TGTGCCAGCAGCTTAATGTACGGGGAGCTGTTTTTT. Translating gives CASSLMYGELFF. The rearrangement links TRBV7-9 to TRBJ2-2; D ambiguous. The V gene's germline CDR1 is SEHNR and CDR2 FQNEAQ (reference sequence). Trimming pared 2 bases from V and 7 bases from J, leaving 5 bases between. The CDR3 runs to 12 residues.